The 4 T cell receptor beta chains below come from one sample, sequenced in a study of T cell changes during pregnancy in multiple sclerosis. TCRdb's table, derived via immunoSEQ multiplex PCR, lists solely in-frame clones and lacks some. The sample holds about 110,000 clones, less than 95% seen once. The sample consisted of peripheral blood, taken before pregnancy. The source of these receptors is a female donor with multiple sclerosis, enrolled in a pregnancy study.

The chain carries TRBV28 and TRBJ2-1; the D is unclear. CDR1 and CDR2 from the germline V gene are MDHEN and SYDVKM. This CDR3 has 11 amino acids. The germline V and J ends were trimmed by 5 bases and 3 bases, with 2 bases remaining between them. The DNA for the CDR3 is TGTGCCAGCAGTCACTACAATGAGCAGTTCTTC. It translates to CASSHYNEQFF.

Regarding this clone: This same CDR3 is encoded by further DNA sequences in the sample. V usage is TRBV6-5 and J usage is TRBJ1-2, with D perhaps matching TRBD1 (5 bases). The V gene's germline CDR1 is MNHEY and CDR2 SVGAGI. The CDR3 length is 13 residues. Trimming left V 4 bases short and J 1 base short, with 7 bases between. CDR3 residues: CASSLDSNYGYTF. The CDR3 nucleotides are TGTGCCAGCAGTTTAGACAGTAACTATGGCTACACCTTC.

The chain is built from TRBV5-8 and TRBJ2-1; 8 nucleotides align to TRBD1. CDR1 and CDR2 from the germline V gene are SGHTS and YDEGEE. The CDR3 is made up of 14 amino acids. V shed 0 bases and J 6 bases; nucleotides not matched to a gene: 2. CDR3 DNA: TGTGCCAGCAGCTTGGGGACAGGGTTCAATGAGCAGTTCTTC. Its protein product is CASSLGTGFNEQFF. The whole variable domain, remainder taken from reference TRBV5-8 and TRBJ2-1, is EAGVTQSPTHLIKTRGQQATLRCSPISGHTSVYWYQQALGLGLQFLLWYDEGEERNRGNFPPRFSGRQFPNYSSELNVNALELEDSALYLCASSLGTGFNEQFFGPGTRLTVL.

This chain links TRBV4-2 with TRBJ1-2; TRBD1 agrees at 11 bases. Germline lookup yields CDR1 LGHNA and CDR2 YNFKEQ. The V segment lost 0 bases and the J segment 6 bases; nucleotides outside the gene matches: 3. CDR3 length equals 15 residues. The CDR3 region is CASSQDGQGADGYTF. The CDR3 DNA follows: TGTGCCAGCAGCCAAGATGGACAGGGGGCGGATGGCTACACCTTC.